This T cell receptor beta chain emerged from a study of cytomegalovirus exposure and HLA in healthy donors. The PCR made use of 60 Vbeta and 13 Jbeta primers. Generated by immunoSEQ multiplex PCR, the TCRdb table keeps only in-frame clones and is missing some. The sample holds hundreds of thousands of clones, roughly 80% seen once. After removal of 4 bases from V and 4 bases from J, the junction contained 6 bases not matched to a gene. This CDR3 region has 15 residues. Sequenced: PBMCs. This TCR came from a girl aged 2-10 years in good health and CMV-seronegative. V usage is TRBV5-3 and J usage is TRBJ2-7; 12 bases match TRBD1. TRBV5-3 is classed as an ORF, of uncertain function. CDR3 sequence reads: CARSPPGQGAYEQYF. The CDR3 nucleotides read TGTGCCAGAAGCCCCCCGGGACAGGGGGCGTACGAGCAGTACTTC.